This T cell receptor beta chain was recorded in a study of early T cells in non-severe SARS-CoV-2 infection. Study-level background: Chains were unpaired, as sequencing was done on bulk RNA from unsorted whole blood.

Study-wide findings and caveats: VDJdb matches were skewed toward anti-spike CD8 T cell responses.

This clonotype appeared a few times. Its target is not known. Individual cDNA molecules received unique molecular identifiers during library preparation. MiXCR, applied by TCRdb to the 5' RACE reads, yields one record per CDR3 protein. The table records fewer than 85,000 distinct CDR3 sequences, around 8.7% of them present only once. This receptor was identified in an adult who was a healthcare worker with PCR-confirmed SARS-CoV-2 infection or an uninfected control (not recorded which). The sequenced material came from whole blood.

CDR3 loop: CATSDLRAPGTSGRRTDTQYF. The CDR3 DNA reads TGTGCCACCAGTGACCTGAGAGCGCCCGGGACTAGCGGGAGAAGGACAGATACGCAGTATTTT. The chain couples TRBV24-1 to TRBJ2-3, with 14 bases aligning to TRBD2. The CDR3 spans 21 residues. Germline values: CDR1 KGHDR, CDR2 SFDVKD. V was clipped by 4 bases and J by 3 bases; unmatched bases: 17.